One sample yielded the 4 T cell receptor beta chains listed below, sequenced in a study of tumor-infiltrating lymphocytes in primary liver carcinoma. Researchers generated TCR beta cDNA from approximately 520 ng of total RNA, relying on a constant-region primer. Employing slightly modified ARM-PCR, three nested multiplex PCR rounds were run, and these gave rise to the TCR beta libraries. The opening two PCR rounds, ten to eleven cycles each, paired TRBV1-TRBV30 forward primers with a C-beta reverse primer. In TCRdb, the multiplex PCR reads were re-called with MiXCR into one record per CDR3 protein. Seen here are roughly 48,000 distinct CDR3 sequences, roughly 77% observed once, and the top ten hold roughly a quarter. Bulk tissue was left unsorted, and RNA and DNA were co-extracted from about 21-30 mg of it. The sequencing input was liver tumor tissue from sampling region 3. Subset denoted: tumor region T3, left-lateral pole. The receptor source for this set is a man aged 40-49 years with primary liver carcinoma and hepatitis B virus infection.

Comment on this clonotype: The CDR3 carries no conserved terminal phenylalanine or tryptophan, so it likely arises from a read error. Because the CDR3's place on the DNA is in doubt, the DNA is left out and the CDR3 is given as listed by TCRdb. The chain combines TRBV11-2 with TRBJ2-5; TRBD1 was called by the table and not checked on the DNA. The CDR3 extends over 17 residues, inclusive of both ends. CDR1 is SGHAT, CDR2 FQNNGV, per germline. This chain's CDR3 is CASSLHQQGLGLETQYL.

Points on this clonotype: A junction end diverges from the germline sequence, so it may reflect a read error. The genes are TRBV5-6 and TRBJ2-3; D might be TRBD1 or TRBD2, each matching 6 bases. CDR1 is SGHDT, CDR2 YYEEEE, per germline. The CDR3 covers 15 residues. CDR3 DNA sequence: TGTGCCAGCGGCTTCGACAGAGGGGGGTCTAGTACGCAGTATTTT. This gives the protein CASGFDRGGSSTQYF.

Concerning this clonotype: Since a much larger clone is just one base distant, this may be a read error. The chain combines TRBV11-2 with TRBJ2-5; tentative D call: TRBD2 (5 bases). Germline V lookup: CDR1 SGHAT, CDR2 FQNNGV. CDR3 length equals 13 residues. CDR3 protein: CASSCSVGEAQYF. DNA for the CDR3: TGCGCCAGCAGCTGTAGCGTCGGAGAGGCCCAGTACTTC.

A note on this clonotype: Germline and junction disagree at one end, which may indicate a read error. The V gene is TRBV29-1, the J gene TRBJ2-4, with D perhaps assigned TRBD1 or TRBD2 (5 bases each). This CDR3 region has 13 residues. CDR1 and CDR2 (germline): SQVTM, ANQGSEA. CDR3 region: CSDLGTAKNIQYF. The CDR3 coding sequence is TGTAGCGATCTCGGGACAGCCAAAAACATTCAGTACTTC.